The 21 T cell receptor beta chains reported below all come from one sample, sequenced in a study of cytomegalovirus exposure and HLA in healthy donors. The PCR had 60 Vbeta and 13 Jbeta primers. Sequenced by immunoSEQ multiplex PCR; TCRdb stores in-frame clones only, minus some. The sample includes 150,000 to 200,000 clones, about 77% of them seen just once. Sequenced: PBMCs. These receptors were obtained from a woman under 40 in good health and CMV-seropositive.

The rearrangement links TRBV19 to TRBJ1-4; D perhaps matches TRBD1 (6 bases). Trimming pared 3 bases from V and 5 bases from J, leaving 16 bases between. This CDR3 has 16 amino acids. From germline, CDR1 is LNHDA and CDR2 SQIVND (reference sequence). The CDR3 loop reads CASSIPQGMKNEKLFF. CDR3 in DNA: TGTGCCAGTAGTATCCCCCAGGGGATGAAAAATGAAAAACTGTTTTTT. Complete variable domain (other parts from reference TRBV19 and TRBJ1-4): DGGITQSPKYLFRKEGQNVTLSCEQNLNHDAMYWYRQDPGQGLRLIYYSQIVNDFQKGDIAEGYSVSREKKESFPLTVTSAQKNPTAFYLCASSIPQGMKNEKLFFGSGTQLSVL.

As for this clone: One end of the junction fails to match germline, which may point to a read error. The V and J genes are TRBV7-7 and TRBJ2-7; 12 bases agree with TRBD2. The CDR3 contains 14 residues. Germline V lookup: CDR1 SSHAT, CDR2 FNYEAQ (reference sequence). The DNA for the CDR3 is TGTGCTAGCAGCCTAGCGGGAGGGTCCTACGAGCAGTACTTC. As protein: CASSLAGGSYEQYF.

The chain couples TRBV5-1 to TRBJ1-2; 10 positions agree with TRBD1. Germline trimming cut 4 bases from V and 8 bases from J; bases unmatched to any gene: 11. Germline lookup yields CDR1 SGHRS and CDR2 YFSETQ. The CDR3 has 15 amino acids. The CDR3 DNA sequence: TGCGCCAGCAGCCCGATTTCGACAGGGGGCGGCGGCTACACCTTC. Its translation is CASSPISTGGGGYTF.

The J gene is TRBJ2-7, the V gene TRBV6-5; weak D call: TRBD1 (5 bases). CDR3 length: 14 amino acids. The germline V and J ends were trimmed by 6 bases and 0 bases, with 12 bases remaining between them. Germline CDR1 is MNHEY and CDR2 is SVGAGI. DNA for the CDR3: TGTGCCAGCAGGGCCAGACAGAGCTCCTACGAGCAGTACTTC. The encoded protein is CASRARQSSYEQYF.

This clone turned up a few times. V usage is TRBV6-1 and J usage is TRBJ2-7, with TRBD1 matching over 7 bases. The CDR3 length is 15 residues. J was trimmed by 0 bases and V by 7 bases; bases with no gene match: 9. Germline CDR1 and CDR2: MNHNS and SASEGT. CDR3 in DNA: TGTGCCAGCACCGGTGACAGGGCCTTCTCCTACGAGCAGTACTTC. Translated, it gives CASTGDRAFSYEQYF.

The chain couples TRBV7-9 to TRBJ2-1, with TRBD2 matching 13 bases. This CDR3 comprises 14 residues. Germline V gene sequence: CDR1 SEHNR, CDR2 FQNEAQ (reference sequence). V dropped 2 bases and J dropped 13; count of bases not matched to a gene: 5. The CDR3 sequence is CASSLSGTSGAQFF. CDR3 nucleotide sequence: TGTGCCAGCAGCTTATCCGGGACTAGCGGGGCCCAGTTCTTC.

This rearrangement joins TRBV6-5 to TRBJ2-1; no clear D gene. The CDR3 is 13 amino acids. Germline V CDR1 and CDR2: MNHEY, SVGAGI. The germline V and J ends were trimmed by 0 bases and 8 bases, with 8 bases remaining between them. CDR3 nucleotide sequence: TGTGCCAGCAGTTACTCTGGCATGGATGAGCAGTTCTTC. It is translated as CASSYSGMDEQFF.

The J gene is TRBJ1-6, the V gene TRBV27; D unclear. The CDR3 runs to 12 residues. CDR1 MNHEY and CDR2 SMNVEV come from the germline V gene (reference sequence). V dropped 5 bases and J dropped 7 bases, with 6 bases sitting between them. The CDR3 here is CASSVSNSPLHF. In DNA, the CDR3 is TGTGCCAGCAGTGTTTCGAATTCACCCCTCCACTTT.

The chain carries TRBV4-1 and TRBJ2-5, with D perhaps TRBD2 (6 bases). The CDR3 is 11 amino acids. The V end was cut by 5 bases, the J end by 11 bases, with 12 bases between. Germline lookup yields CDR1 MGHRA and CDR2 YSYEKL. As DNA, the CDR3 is TGCGCCAGCAGCTATGGCGGGGAGCAGTACTTC. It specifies CASSYGGEQYF.

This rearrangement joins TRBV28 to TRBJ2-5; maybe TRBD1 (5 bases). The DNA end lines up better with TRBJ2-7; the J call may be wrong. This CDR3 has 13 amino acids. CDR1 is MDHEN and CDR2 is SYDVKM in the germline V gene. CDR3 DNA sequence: TGTGCCAGCAGTAGGGGTATAGGCTACGAGCAGTACTTC. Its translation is CASSRGIGYEQYF.

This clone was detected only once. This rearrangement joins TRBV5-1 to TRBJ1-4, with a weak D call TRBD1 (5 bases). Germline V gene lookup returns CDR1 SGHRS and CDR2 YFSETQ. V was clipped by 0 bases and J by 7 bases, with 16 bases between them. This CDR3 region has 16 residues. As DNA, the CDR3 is TGCGCCAGCAGCTTGGGAGGCCAGGGTGGGTTTGAAAAACTGTTTTTT. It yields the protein CASSLGGQGGFEKLFF. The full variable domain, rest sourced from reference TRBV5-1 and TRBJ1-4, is KAGVTQTPRYLIKTRGQQVTLSCSPISGHRSVSWYQQTPGQGLQFLFEYFSETQRNKGNFPGRFSGRQFSNSRSEMNVSTLELGDSALYLCASSLGGQGGFEKLFFGSGTQLSVL.

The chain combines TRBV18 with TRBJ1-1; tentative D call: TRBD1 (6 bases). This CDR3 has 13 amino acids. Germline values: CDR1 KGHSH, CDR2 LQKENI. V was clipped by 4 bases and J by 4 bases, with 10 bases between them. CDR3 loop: CASSLTGPTEAFF. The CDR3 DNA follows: TGTGCCAGCTCACTCACAGGGCCCACTGAAGCTTTCTTT.

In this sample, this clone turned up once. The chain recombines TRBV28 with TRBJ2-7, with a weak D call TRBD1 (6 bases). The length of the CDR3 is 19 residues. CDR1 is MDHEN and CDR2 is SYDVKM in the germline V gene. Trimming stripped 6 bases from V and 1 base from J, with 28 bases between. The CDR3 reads CASRPQTGLSSSWSYEQYF. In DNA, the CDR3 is TGTGCCAGCAGACCTCAGACAGGTCTCAGTAGTTCCTGGTCCTACGAGCAGTACTTC.

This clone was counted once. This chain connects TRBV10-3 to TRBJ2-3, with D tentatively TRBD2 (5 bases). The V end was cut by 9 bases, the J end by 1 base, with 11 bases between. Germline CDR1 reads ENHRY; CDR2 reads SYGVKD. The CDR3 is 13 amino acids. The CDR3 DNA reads TGTGCCATAGGGCGGGCCCGCACAGATACGCAGTATTTT. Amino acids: CAIGRARTDTQYF.

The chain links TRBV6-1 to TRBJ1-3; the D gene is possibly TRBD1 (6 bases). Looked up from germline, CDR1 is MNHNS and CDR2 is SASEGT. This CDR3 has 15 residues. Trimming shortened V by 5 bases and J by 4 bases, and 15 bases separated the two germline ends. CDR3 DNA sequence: TGTGCCAGCAGTCTGGACAGCAGGGGAGGAAACACCATATATTTT. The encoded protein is CASSLDSRGGNTIYF.

The CDR3 bases are TGTGCCAGCAGCGCCGGTGGGACAGCATCCTACGAGCAGTACTTC. Translated, it gives CASSAGGTASYEQYF. The chain uses TRBV9 and TRBJ2-7; 7 positions agree with TRBD1. The CDR3 consists of 15 residues. Looked up from germline, CDR1 is SGDLS and CDR2 is YYNGEE. The trim removed 3 bases at V and 1 base at J, leaving 7 bases unmatched.

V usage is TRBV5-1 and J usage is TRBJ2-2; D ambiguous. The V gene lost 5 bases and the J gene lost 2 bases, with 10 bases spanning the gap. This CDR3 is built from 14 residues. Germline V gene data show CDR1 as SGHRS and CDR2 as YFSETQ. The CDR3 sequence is CASRQSDNTGELFF. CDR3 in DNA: TGCGCCAGCAGGCAGTCAGATAACACCGGGGAGCTGTTTTTT.

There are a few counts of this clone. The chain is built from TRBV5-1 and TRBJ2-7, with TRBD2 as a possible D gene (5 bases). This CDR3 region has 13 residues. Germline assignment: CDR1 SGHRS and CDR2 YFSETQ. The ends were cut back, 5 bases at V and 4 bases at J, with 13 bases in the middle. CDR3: CASSLAAQYEQYF. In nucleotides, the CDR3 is TGCGCCAGCAGTCTAGCAGCACAATACGAGCAGTACTTC.

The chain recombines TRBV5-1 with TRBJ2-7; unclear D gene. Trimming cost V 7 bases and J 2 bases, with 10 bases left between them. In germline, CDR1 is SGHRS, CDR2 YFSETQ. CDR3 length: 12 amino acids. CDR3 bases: TGCGCCAGCTCGACGGGTACCTACGAGCAGTACTTC. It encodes CASSTGTYEQYF.

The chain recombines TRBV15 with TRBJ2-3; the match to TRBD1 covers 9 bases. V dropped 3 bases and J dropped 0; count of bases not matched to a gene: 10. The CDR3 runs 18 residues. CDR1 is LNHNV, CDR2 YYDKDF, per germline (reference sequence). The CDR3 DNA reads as TGTGCCACCAGCAGCCCCGGGACAGGGCCCCCTAGCACAGATACGCAGTATTTT. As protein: CATSSPGTGPPSTDTQYF.

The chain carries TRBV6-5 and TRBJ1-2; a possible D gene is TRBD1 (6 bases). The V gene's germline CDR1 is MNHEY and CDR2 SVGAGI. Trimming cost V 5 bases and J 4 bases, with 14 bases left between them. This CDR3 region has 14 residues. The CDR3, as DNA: TGTGCCAGCAGTGCCCGGACAGCCCCCTATGGCTACACCTTC. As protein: CASSARTAPYGYTF.